The next 9 T cell receptor beta chains were all read from a single sample in a study of cytomegalovirus exposure and HLA in healthy donors. Both 60 Vbeta primers and 13 Jbeta primers went into the PCR. The protocol was immunoSEQ multiplex PCR, while the TCRdb copy is restricted to in-frame clones and leaves out a portion. The sample lists under 150,000 clones, 73% occurring once. The sequenced sample was PBMCs. The source of these receptors is a woman in her 40s in good health and CMV-seronegative.

The V call is TRBV6-1, the J call TRBJ2-4, with a weak D call TRBD1 (6 bases). Between the trimmed V and J ends, which lost 6 bases and 1 base, there was a span of 10 bases. CDR3 length equals 14 residues. The germline gives CDR1 MNHNS, CDR2 SASEGT. CDR3 coding DNA: TGTGCCAGCAGACAGGGACCGGCCAAAAACATTCAGTACTTC. Its translation is CASRQGPAKNIQYF.

This clone was picked up a small number of times. Other DNA sequences in the same sample also yield this CDR3. The V and J genes are TRBV2 and TRBJ1-5; 9 bases align to TRBD1. Unmatched junction bases numbered 1, after V lost 5 bases and J lost 5 bases. Germline CDR1 reads SNHLY; CDR2 reads FYNNEI. CDR3 length: 13 amino acids. The CDR3 loop reads CASSRDRDQPQHF. The CDR3 DNA sequence: TGTGCCAGCAGTCGGGACAGGGATCAGCCCCAGCATTTT.

The chain employs TRBV7-3 and TRBJ2-1; TRBD1 aligns across 8 bases. The CDR3 length is 14 residues. J lost 4 bases, V lost 5 bases, and 4 bases had no gene match. CDR1 SGHTA and CDR2 FQGTGA come from the germline V gene. The CDR3 sequence: CASSPGQAYNEQFF. The CDR3 nucleotides are TGTGCCAGCAGCCCGGGACAGGCGTACAATGAGCAGTTCTTC.

The chain uses TRBV2 and TRBJ1-6; TRBD1 might be the D (6 bases). The length of the CDR3 is 15 residues. Germline V lookup: CDR1 SNHLY, CDR2 FYNNEI. V was clipped by 8 bases and J by 7 bases, with 18 bases between them. The CDR3 DNA follows: TGTGCCAGCCGAAAAATAGGGGGAACAAATTCACCCCTCCACTTT. Its translation is CASRKIGGTNSPLHF.

The rearrangement links TRBV6-6 to TRBJ2-3; possibly TRBD2 for D (5 bases). The CDR3 extends over 16 amino acids. The germline V and J ends were trimmed by 5 bases and 2 bases, with 17 bases remaining between them. Germline V gene data show CDR1 as MNHNY and CDR2 as SVGAGI (reference sequence). This chain's CDR3 is CASSPLTGVHTDTQYF. The CDR3 DNA reads TGTGCCAGCAGTCCCCTGACCGGGGTTCACACAGATACGCAGTATTTT.

Comments on this clone: At the DNA level, this CDR3 is encoded by other sequences in the same sample as well. This chain connects TRBV15 to TRBJ1-5; D is ambiguous. V lost 0 bases and J 1 base, leaving 7 bases between the germline ends. Germline CDR1 and CDR2: LNHNV and YYDKDF (reference sequence). The CDR3 is made up of 15 amino acids. The CDR3 protein is CATSRDPGSNQPQHF. Written as DNA, the CDR3 is TGTGCCACCAGCAGAGATCCAGGCAGCAATCAGCCCCAGCATTTT.

The V call is TRBV12-5, the J call TRBJ2-1, with 9 bases matching TRBD2. CDR3 size: 16 residues. The V and J ends lost 6 bases and 10 bases, in that order; junction bases with no gene match: 16. CDR1 is LGHNT, CDR2 FRNRAP, per germline. CDR3 nucleotide sequence: TGTGCTAGTGGGAGTACCGGGCGGGGGGGCCACGAAGAGCAGTTCTTC. Translated: CASGSTGRGGHEEQFF.

V usage is TRBV19 and J usage is TRBJ1-3, with unresolved D. This CDR3 has 14 residues. Looked up from germline, CDR1 is LNHDA and CDR2 is SQIVND (reference sequence). V lost 6 bases and J 3 bases, leaving 12 bases between the germline ends. This CDR3 reads CASSPGRVGNTIYF. CDR3 DNA sequence: TGTGCCAGTAGCCCCGGTCGGGTTGGAAACACCATATATTTT.

The V gene is TRBV28, the J gene TRBJ2-3; 9 nucleotides agree with TRBD2. V shed 5 bases and J 4 bases; nucleotides not matched to a gene: 16. Germline V gene lookup returns CDR1 MDHEN and CDR2 SYDVKM. There are 18 residues in the CDR3. DNA of the CDR3: TGTGCCAGCAGTCCTCTAGCGGGGCTTATTCGAGGGGCAGATACGCAGTATTTT. Protein product: CASSPLAGLIRGADTQYF.